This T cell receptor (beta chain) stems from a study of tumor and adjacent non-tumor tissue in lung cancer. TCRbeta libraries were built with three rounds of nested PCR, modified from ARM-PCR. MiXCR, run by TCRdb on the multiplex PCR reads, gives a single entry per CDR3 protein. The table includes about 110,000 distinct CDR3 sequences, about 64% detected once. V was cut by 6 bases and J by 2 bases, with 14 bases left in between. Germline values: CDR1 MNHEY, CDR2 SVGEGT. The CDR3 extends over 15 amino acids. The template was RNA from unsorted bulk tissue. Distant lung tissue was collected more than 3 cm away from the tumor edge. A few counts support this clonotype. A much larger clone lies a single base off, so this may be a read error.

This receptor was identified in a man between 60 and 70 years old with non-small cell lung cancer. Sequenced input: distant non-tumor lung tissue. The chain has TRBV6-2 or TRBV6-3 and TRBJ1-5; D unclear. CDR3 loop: CASRHEGGGNQPQHF. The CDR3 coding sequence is TGTGCCAGCAGACACGAGGGTGGCGGCAATCAGCCCCAGCATTTT.